A single sample is the source of the 7 T cell receptor beta chains below, sequenced in a study of blood T cell repertoires in COVID-19. Generated by immunoSEQ multiplex PCR, the TCRdb table keeps only in-frame clones and is missing some. Here the sample spans tens of thousands of clones, just over 85% being singletons. Source material: peripheral blood. These receptor sequences come from a woman aged 60 to 75 with acute or convalescent COVID-19.

This clone has only a few counts. V and J are TRBV4-2 and TRBJ2-2; 7 positions match TRBD2. V dropped 0 bases and J dropped 5; count of bases not matched to a gene: 9. This CDR3 is 17 amino acids long. CDR1 and CDR2 from the germline V gene are LGHNA and YNFKEQ. The chain's CDR3 is CASSQDLGGLVTGELFF. In DNA, the CDR3 is TGTGCCAGCAGCCAAGATTTGGGAGGGTTGGTGACCGGGGAGCTGTTTTTT.

V and J are TRBV24-1 and TRBJ2-3; D gene uncertain. The CDR3 is 15 residues long. Trimming took off 4 bases at V and 4 bases at J, with 14 bases between the two ends. Germline V gene sequence: CDR1 KGHDR, CDR2 SFDVKD. The CDR3 coding sequence is TGTGCCACCAGTGAGTCAAACTCGATTCCAGATACGCAGTATTTT. It is translated as CATSESNSIPDTQYF.

The rearrangement joins TRBV13 to TRBJ2-1, with TRBD2 identical over 8 bases. Losses at the gene ends were 5 bases for V and 5 bases for J; bases not matched to a gene: 8. CDR1 is PRHDT, CDR2 FYEKMQ, per germline (reference sequence). The CDR3 consists of 15 residues. CDR3 loop: CASSPQLAAHNEQFF. The CDR3 DNA follows: TGTGCCAGCAGCCCCCAACTAGCGGCCCACAATGAGCAGTTCTTC. Supplemented by reference TRBV13 and TRBJ2-1, the full variable domain reads AAGVIQSPRHLIKEKRETATLKCYPIPRHDTVYWYQQGPGQDPQFLISFYEKMQSDKGSIPDRFSAQQFSDYHSELNMSSLELGDSALYFCASSPQLAAHNEQFFGPGTRLTVL.

This clone appeared a few times. The V call is TRBV3-1 (or the pseudogene TRBV3-2), the J call TRBJ1-2, with D perhaps matching TRBD1 (5 bases). Between the trimmed V and J ends, which lost 1 base and 4 bases, there was a span of 16 bases. Germline-derived CDR1 and CDR2 are LGHDT and YNNKEL (reference sequence). The CDR3 spans 16 residues. CDR3 coding DNA: TGTGCCAGCAGCCAAGCGGTTACGGGACTCGGCTATGGCTACACCTTC. It codes for CASSQAVTGLGYGYTF.

This chain joins TRBV6-7 and TRBJ1-5; 7 bases are a match to TRBD1. TRBV6-7 is assigned to the ORF class and has an uncertain function. The CDR3 totals 14 residues. The V and J ends lost 9 bases and 3 bases, in that order; junction bases with no gene match: 8. The chain's CDR3 is CARAGQQFNQPQHF. CDR3 nucleotides: TGTGCCAGGGCGGGACAGCAATTCAATCAGCCCCAGCATTTT.

The chain uses TRBV4-1 and TRBJ1-2, with TRBD1 as a possible D gene (6 bases). Trimming stripped 5 bases from V and 2 bases from J, with 15 bases between. Germline CDR1 reads MGHRA; CDR2 reads YSYEKL. The CDR3 has 15 amino acids. The DNA for the CDR3 is TGCGCCAGCAGCTCTATCGTCACAGGGAACTATGGCTACACCTTC. Translation: CASSSIVTGNYGYTF.

Notes on this clone: The DNA is omitted, as the CDR3 cannot be located on it reliably, and the CDR3 follows TCRdb's listing. The rearrangement joins TRBV10-3 to TRBJ2-1; TRBD1, the table's D call, lacks a check against the DNA. Ends included, the CDR3 has 12 residues. CDR1 is ENHRY and CDR2 is SYGVKD in the germline V gene. CDR3 region: CASPTYLCEQFF.